The 5 T cell receptor beta chains reported below all come from one sample, sequenced in a study of regulatory T cells in long-lasting Graves disease. Time point: newly diagnosed GD, antithyroid drugs for less than 3 months. The TCR library was made from RNA extracted from PBMCs. Libraries of TCR beta came from iRepertoire HTBI primers plus Arm-PCR of CDR3 regions. TCRdb analysed the multiplex PCR reads with MiXCR anew, one entry per CDR3 protein. Of about 530,000 distinct CDR3 sequences listed, 15% to 20% are singletons. These same records also appear under a second study, on T cells in Graves' hyperthyroidism and ophthalmopathy.

The material sequenced was peripheral blood mononuclear cells (PBMCs), taken at new diagnosis, from a patient treated with antithyroid drugs. The receptors were sampled from a woman between 40 and 65 years old with Graves disease.

A few counts support this clonotype. V and J are TRBV2 and TRBJ2-3; no clear D. The CDR3 spans 14 residues. Germline loops: CDR1 SNHLY, CDR2 FYNNEI. The V and J ends lost 5 bases and 0 bases respectively, with 9 bases between them. The CDR3 protein is CASSYTTSTDTQYF. CDR3 DNA sequence: TGTGCCAGCAGTTATACTACCAGCACAGATACGCAGTATTTT.

This clonotype was counted ten times or more. CDR3 coding DNA: TGTGCCATACTAGCGGGGGACAACTCCTACAATGAGCAGTTCTTC. Amino acid sequence: CAILAGDNSYNEQFF. The V call is TRBV12-3 or TRBV12-4, the J call TRBJ2-1, with 11 bases matching TRBD2. The CDR3 is 15 residues long. V shed 10 bases, J shed 0 bases, and the junction held 5 bases outside the gene matches.

This clonotype was counted at least ten times. This chain uses TRBV27 with TRBJ1-4; TRBD1 might be the D (6 bases). Germline values: CDR1 MNHEY, CDR2 SMNVEV (reference sequence). The CDR3 is 15 amino acids. V lost 6 bases and J 8 bases, leaving 19 bases between the germline ends. The DNA of the CDR3 is TGTGCCAGCAGGGATCGGACAGCCGTGGTGGAAAAACTGTTTTTT. It yields the protein CASRDRTAVVEKLFF.

V gene TRBV12-3 or TRBV12-4 combines with J gene TRBJ2-2; possible D gene TRBD1, 6 bases. The germline V and J ends were trimmed by 5 bases and 0 bases, with 13 bases remaining between them. The CDR3 loop spans 16 amino acids. CDR3 bases: TGTGCCAGCAGTCCTCAACAGGGTTCGAACACCGGGGAGCTGTTTTTT. Its translation is CASSPQQGSNTGELFF.

The chain recombines TRBV7-2 with TRBJ1-3; the D gene is possibly TRBD1 (6 bases). This CDR3 contains 15 residues. V lost 5 bases to trimming and J lost 0 bases, with 11 bases between them. In germline, CDR1 is SGHTA, CDR2 FQGNSA. CDR3: CASSTWGASGNTIYF. The CDR3 DNA reads TGTGCCAGCAGCACATGGGGGGCCTCTGGAAACACCATATATTTT.